A few counts support the clone carrying this T cell receptor (beta chain). There are 13 residues in the CDR3. The trim removed 6 bases at V and 4 bases at J, leaving 5 bases unmatched. Per the authors' pipeline: Counts of nucleated cells, estimated from reference gene primer amplification, were obtained. Sequencing used immunoSEQ multiplex PCR; TCRdb keeps in-frame clones, though not all of them. From that table come the V and J calls and clone size; the DNA was used to work out D and trimming. The repertoire consists of about 190,000 clones, with 90% occurring once and the leading ten covering 0.55% to 0.8%. These data belong to a study of blood T cell repertoires in COVID-19. Background on the study: Nucleic acid was either cDNA or gDNA, and it came from T cells, B-cell-depleted T cells, or PBMCs.

This receptor was obtained from a man in his fifties or sixties with acute or convalescent COVID-19. This rearrangement joins TRBV12-3 or TRBV12-4 to TRBJ1-2, with 7 nucleotides matching TRBD1. Sequenced sample: peripheral blood. This CDR3 reads CASREGQLYGYTF. CDR3 bases: TGTGCCAGCAGGGAGGGACAGCTCTATGGCTACACCTTC.